The clone carrying this TCR beta chain was counted between two and nine times. With V trimmed by 3 bases and J by 5 bases, 7 bases remained unmatched. Germline values: CDR1 SNHLY, CDR2 FYNNEI. The CDR3 is 15 residues long. The data derive from a study of blood T cell repertoires in COVID-19. Study details: Samples taken during acute and convalescent COVID-19 were collected in the United States, Italy and Spain. In each case, the material was cDNA or gDNA derived from T cells, B-cell-depleted T cells, or PBMCs.

Original methodology: It was from reference gene primer amplification that nucleated cell counts were estimated. Repertoires were generated with immunoSEQ multiplex PCR, while TCRdb's copy carries only in-frame clones and drops some. V and J calls and clone size follow that table, whereas D and trimming were derived from the DNA. The data contain 190,000 or so clones, 90% of them singletons. The chain uses TRBV2 and TRBJ2-5; 9 bases are shared with TRBD2. The specimen was peripheral blood. The TCR sequence derives from a man between 45 and 60 years old with acute or convalescent COVID-19. The chain's CDR3 is CASSDEAGGGETQYF. The CDR3 nucleotides are TGTGCCAGCAGTGATGAAGCGGGAGGCGGGGAGACCCAGTACTTC.